The text below deals with one T cell receptor (beta chain). The sample is drawn from a study of technical replicates of blood from a few donors. With V trimmed by 6 bases and J by 1 base, 12 bases remained unmatched. The CDR3 runs 17 residues. The germline V gene encodes CDR1 SGHTS and CDR2 YDEGEE. Some clones are missing from TCRdb's copy, which holds only in-frame ones; the method was immunoSEQ multiplex PCR. In the table there are about 16,000 clones, approximately 90% of which are singletons. The chain is built from TRBV5-8 and TRBJ1-5, with 8 bases aligning to TRBD1. The sample was PBMCs. This clonotype was obtained from a human donor in good health. CDR3 in DNA: TGTGCCAGCATCCTTCCCAGGGGGCCGAGAAGCAATCAGCCCCAGCATTTT. Translated, it gives CASILPRGPRSNQPQHF.